Below are 3 T cell receptor beta chains sequenced from a single sample in a study of blood T cell repertoires in COVID-19. Assay used: immunoSEQ multiplex PCR; TCRdb lists only in-frame clones, some missing. The sample consists of some 97,000 clones, almost 90% of them appearing once. Sequenced material: peripheral blood. These receptors were collected from a human donor in a cohort sampled during active COVID-19.

The rearrangement links TRBV6-2 or TRBV6-3 to TRBJ2-3; D perhaps matches TRBD2 (6 bases). Trimming pared 2 bases from V and 2 bases from J, leaving 17 bases between. The germline V gene has CDR1 MNHEY and CDR2 SVGEGT. This CDR3 contains 17 residues. CDR3 DNA: TGTGCCAGCAGTTACGGAGGGGCGGGCCGCGTCACAGATACGCAGTATTTT. Translated, it gives CASSYGGAGRVTDTQYF.

This chain connects TRBV10-3 to TRBJ2-3; 12 bases match TRBD2. The CDR3 covers 16 residues. Germline V gene lookup returns CDR1 ENHRY and CDR2 SYGVKD. The J segment lost 0 bases and the V segment lost 7 bases, leaving 5 bases of the junction unmatched. The CDR3 loop is CAITPGTSGSTDTQYF. The CDR3 DNA follows: TGTGCCATCACCCCGGGGACTAGCGGGAGCACAGATACGCAGTATTTT.

This clone was observed a few times. The chain links TRBV7-2 to TRBJ2-3; D is perhaps TRBD2 (5 bases). The CDR3 has 14 residues. V was pared by 1 base and J by 4 bases, with 9 bases between. Germline V gives CDR1 SGHTA, CDR2 FQGNSA. This chain's CDR3 is CASSLVGKADTQYF. The CDR3 DNA sequence: TGTGCCAGCAGCTTAGTCGGGAAGGCAGATACGCAGTATTTT. The full variable domain, completed using reference TRBV7-2 and TRBJ2-3, is GAGVSQSPSNKVTEKGKDVELRCDPISGHTALYWYRQSLGQGLEFLIYFQGNSAPDKSGLPSDRFSAERTGGSVSTLTIQRTQQEDSAVYLCASSLVGKADTQYFGPGTRLTVL.